A single sample gave rise to the 28 T cell receptor beta chains below, sequenced in a study of OX40 agonist ivuxolimab in advanced cancers. The protocol used for the library was the immunoSEQ multiplex PCR assay. Drawn from immuneACCESS, this table holds only the in-frame rearrangements with V and J called that TCRdb kept. Clones are partly lost; checked studies trace under half to an unresolved V gene and leave the rest unexplained. The sample table shows some 20,000 clones, and about 70% are seen once. 33% of the sample is held by the ten biggest clonotypes. Sequencing used CD4+ or CD8+ T cells sorted from blood, obtained in a trial of the OX40 agonist ivuxolimab. Receptors were obtained from an adult with an advanced solid tumor such as melanoma, head and neck, liver or kidney cancer.

The V gene is TRBV7-9, the J gene TRBJ1-4; TRBD1 matches 8 bases. The CDR3 spans 18 residues. Germline V lookup: CDR1 SEHNR, CDR2 FQNEAQ (reference sequence). V was clipped by 1 base and J by 8 bases; unmatched bases: 15. The CDR3: CASSLVPPDRGRREKLFF. The CDR3 region has the DNA TGTGCCAGCAGCTTAGTCCCACCCGACAGGGGCCGAAGGGAAAAACTGTTTTTT.

This clone was recorded a few times. This chain uses TRBV13 with TRBJ2-7; 8 bases are shared with TRBD2. V lost 5 bases, J lost 0 bases, and 6 bases stayed unmatched. The CDR3 spans 15 residues. CDR1 and CDR2 (germline): PRHDT, FYEKMQ (reference sequence). CDR3 DNA sequence: TGTGCCAGCAGCCGGCTGACTAGCGACTCCTACGAGCAGTACTTC. This encodes CASSRLTSDSYEQYF.

V is TRBV29-1 and J is TRBJ2-5; 7 bases line up with TRBD1. V lost 1 base to trimming and J lost 1 base; unmatched junction nucleotides: 9. CDR1 is SQVTM, CDR2 ANQGSEA, per germline. The CDR3 is 16 amino acids. The CDR3 sequence is CSVEGLLGDSQETQYF. The CDR3 DNA reads TGCAGCGTTGAAGGTCTGTTAGGGGACAGCCAAGAGACCCAGTACTTC.

The genes are TRBV2 and TRBJ2-1; D is unresolved. Between the trimmed V and J ends, which lost 1 base and 9 bases, there was a span of 13 bases. The V gene's germline CDR1 is SNHLY and CDR2 FYNNEI. The CDR3 is 14 residues long. CDR3 nucleotide sequence: TGTGCCAGCAGTGAAGTTTCAACTAATCCTGAGCAGTTCTTC. This translates into CASSEVSTNPEQFF. The entire variable domain, with the rest obtained from reference TRBV2 and TRBJ2-1, is as follows: EPEVTQTPSHQVTQMGQEVILRCVPISNHLYFYWYRQILGQKVEFLVSFYNNEISEKSEIFDDQFSVERPDGSNFTLKIRSTKLEDSAMYFCASSEVSTNPEQFFGPGTRLTVL.

The V call is TRBV13, the J call TRBJ2-5; 9 nucleotides line up with TRBD1. Per the germline V gene, CDR1 is PRHDT and CDR2 is FYEKMQ (reference sequence). Trimming cost V 3 bases and J 1 base; bases outside gene matches: 6. This CDR3 is 16 amino acids long. DNA for the CDR3: TGTGCCAGCAGCTTGCGGGGACAGGGAGCCCAAGAGACCCAGTACTTC. Amino acid sequence: CASSLRGQGAQETQYF.

This chain joins TRBV13 and TRBJ2-1; 12 bases match TRBD2. The germline CDR1 and CDR2 sequences are PRHDT and FYEKMQ (reference sequence). V lost 5 bases to trimming and J lost 0 bases; unmatched junction nucleotides: 14. The CDR3 consists of 20 residues. The CDR3 reads CASSTTGTSGRSASYNEQFF. CDR3 bases: TGTGCCAGCAGCACCACCGGGACTAGCGGGCGCTCTGCCTCCTACAATGAGCAGTTCTTC.

This chain connects TRBV15 to TRBJ2-1; TRBD2 agrees at 7 bases. V was pared by 0 bases and J by 5 bases, with 4 bases of the junction left unmatched. This CDR3 contains 15 residues. Germline loops: CDR1 LNHNV, CDR2 YYDKDF (reference sequence). Here the CDR3 DNA reads TGTGCCACCAGCAGAGATCTGGGGGGGGACAATGAGCAGTTCTTC. Amino acids: CATSRDLGGDNEQFF.

CDR3 in DNA: TGTGCCTGGAGTGTGGGGACAGGCCACAATTCACCCCTCCACTTT. This encodes CAWSVGTGHNSPLHF. This rearrangement joins TRBV30 to TRBJ1-6, with TRBD1 identical over 8 bases. CDR1 and CDR2 from the germline V gene are GTSNPN and SVGIG (reference sequence). The CDR3 spans 15 residues. V shed 0 bases, J shed 7 bases, and the junction held 5 bases outside the gene matches.

This clone has just a few counts. This rearrangement joins TRBV6-6 to TRBJ2-1; D may be TRBD2 (7 bases). Trimming took 0 bases from V and 6 from J, leaving 9 bases between them. Germline V gene sequence: CDR1 MNHNY, CDR2 SVGAGI (reference sequence). This CDR3 region has 14 residues. The CDR3 loop reads CASSYSGGGNEQFF. For the CDR3, the DNA is TGTGCCAGCAGTTACTCGGGAGGGGGCAATGAGCAGTTCTTC.

CDR3 sequence: CASSPPAEAFF. The CDR3 DNA follows: TGTGCCAGCAGCCCCCCCGCTGAAGCTTTCTTT. The rearrangement uses TRBV6-5 and TRBJ1-1; D remains ambiguous. Per the germline V gene, CDR1 is MNHEY and CDR2 is SVGAGI. There are 11 residues in the CDR3. The V end was cut by 6 bases, the J end by 6 bases, with 8 bases between.

The chain combines TRBV28 with TRBJ1-5; D is uncertain. V was trimmed by 6 bases and J by 0 bases, leaving 15 bases between them. Germline V gene sequence: CDR1 MDHEN, CDR2 SYDVKM. The CDR3 contains 16 residues. The CDR3 sequence: CASSSVGAYSNQPQHF. DNA for the CDR3: TGTGCCAGCAGCTCCGTGGGAGCTTATAGCAATCAGCCCCAGCATTTT.

The V call is TRBV25-1, the J call TRBJ1-2; TRBD1 aligns across 10 bases. After removal of 3 bases from V and 4 bases from J, the junction contained 2 bases not matched to a gene. This CDR3 is 14 amino acids long. Germline loops: CDR1 MGHDK, CDR2 SYGVNS. The CDR3, as DNA: TGTGCCAGCAGTGATTGGGACAGGGGCTATGGCTACACCTTC. Protein product: CASSDWDRGYGYTF.

The chain uses TRBV6-4 and TRBJ2-3; 9 bases map to TRBD2. The ends lost 2 bases at V and 3 bases at J; junction bases unmatched: 0. Germline V gene sequence: CDR1 MRHNA, CDR2 SNTAGT. The CDR3 length is 14 residues. CDR3 bases: TGTGCCAGCAGTGACACTAGCGGGACAGATACGCAGTATTTT. Protein: CASSDTSGTDTQYF.

This clone was recorded a few times. V gene TRBV20-1 combines with J gene TRBJ1-2; D unclear. V lost 5 bases and J 3 bases, leaving 7 bases between the germline ends. CDR1 is DFQATT, CDR2 SNEGSKA, per germline (reference sequence). The CDR3 runs 11 residues. The CDR3 DNA is TGCAGTGCTGACCCCGACTATGGCTACACCTTC. It yields the protein CSADPDYGYTF.

This clone was found a few times. J is TRBJ1-4 and V is TRBV11-2, with TRBD1 matching over 7 bases. Germline loops: CDR1 SGHAT, CDR2 FQNNGV. The CDR3 runs 15 residues. The trim removed 5 bases at V and 4 bases at J, leaving 7 bases unmatched. The CDR3 DNA sequence: TGTGCCAGCAGCCCGGGGACAGACAATAATGAAAAACTGTTTTTT. It specifies CASSPGTDNNEKLFF.

This clone was seen a few times. V is TRBV9 and J is TRBJ1-1; a weak D match, TRBD1 (5 bases). In germline, CDR1 is SGDLS, CDR2 YYNGEE. This CDR3 is 13 amino acids long. Trimming took off 3 bases at V and 5 bases at J, with 11 bases between the two ends. The CDR3 reads CASSEYQGTEAFF. The CDR3 DNA reads TGTGCCAGCAGCGAATACCAGGGAACTGAAGCTTTCTTT. Full variable domain (outside the CDR3, taken from reference TRBV9 and TRBJ1-1): DSGVTQTPKHLITATGQRVTLRCSPRSGDLSVYWYQQSLDQGLQFLIQYYNGEERAKGNILERFSAQQFPDLHSELNLSSLELGDSALYFCASSEYQGTEAFFGQGTRLTVV.

The V and J genes are TRBV5-5 and TRBJ2-3, with 9 bases aligning to TRBD1. CDR3 size: 16 residues. V shed 6 bases and J 4 bases; nucleotides not matched to a gene: 12. Germline V gives CDR1 SGHKS, CDR2 YYEKEE (reference sequence). The CDR3 DNA reads as TGTGCCAGCACCTTCGTGGGACAGGGTGTTCCAGATACGCAGTATTTT. It specifies CASTFVGQGVPDTQYF.

The CDR3 is CASSVRADEQYF. The DNA for the CDR3 is TGTGCCAGCAGCGTCAGGGCAGACGAGCAGTACTTC. This chain connects TRBV11-3 to TRBJ2-7; D might be TRBD1 (5 bases). The CDR3 covers 12 residues. CDR1 and CDR2 (germline): SGHNT, YENEEA. Deletions cut 5 bases from V and 5 bases from J, with 10 bases between.

The chain recombines TRBV2 with TRBJ1-1; 7 bases match TRBD1. V was clipped by 0 bases and J by 4 bases; unmatched bases: 8. From germline, CDR1 is SNHLY and CDR2 FYNNEI. The CDR3 has 16 amino acids. Here the CDR3 reads CASSEATSGGSTEAFF. DNA for the CDR3: TGTGCCAGCAGTGAAGCGACTTCAGGGGGGAGCACTGAAGCTTTCTTT.

The CDR3 loop reads CASSKEWADPYGYTF. CDR3 DNA sequence: TGTGCCAGCAGTAAAGAGTGGGCGGACCCTTATGGCTACACCTTC. V and J are TRBV6-5 and TRBJ1-2, with D hard to call. In germline, CDR1 is MNHEY, CDR2 SVGAGI. Trimming took off 5 bases at V and 5 bases at J, with 18 bases between the two ends. The length of the CDR3 is 15 residues.

The chain has TRBV6-5 and TRBJ2-3, with D possibly being TRBD2 (5 bases). The CDR3 runs 13 residues. CDR1 and CDR2 from the germline V gene are MNHEY and SVGAGI. V was trimmed by 0 bases and J by 4 bases, leaving 5 bases between them. CDR3 nucleotide sequence: TGTGCCAGCAGTTACTCGGAGGCAGATACGCAGTATTTT. Translating gives CASSYSEADTQYF.

The chain couples TRBV10-2 to TRBJ1-2; D possibly corresponds to TRBD1 (5 bases). The CDR3 extends over 13 amino acids. Germline loops: CDR1 WSHSY, CDR2 SAAADI. Trimming took 6 bases from V and 4 from J, leaving 12 bases between them. CDR3 sequence (DNA): TGCGCCAGCAGCCCCCGGGACCTCTATGGCTACACCTTC. Translating gives CASSPRDLYGYTF.

V and J are TRBV25-1 and TRBJ2-7; no clear D gene. The CDR3 is made up of 11 amino acids. Germline V lookup: CDR1 MGHDK, CDR2 SYGVNS. Trimming shortened V by 4 bases and J by 4 bases, and 5 bases separated the two germline ends. The CDR3 DNA is TGTGCCAGCAGTGGACCTTACGAGCAGTACTTC. Translated: CASSGPYEQYF.

The chain joins TRBV2 to TRBJ2-3; D is possibly TRBD2 (6 bases). Trimming stripped 8 bases from V and 4 bases from J, with 13 bases between. The CDR3 is made up of 13 amino acids. Germline V lookup: CDR1 SNHLY, CDR2 FYNNEI. This CDR3 is CASGASVPDTQYF. CDR3 sequence (DNA): TGTGCCAGCGGGGCTAGCGTTCCAGATACGCAGTATTTT.

This clone was recorded only once. The rearrangement links TRBV28 to TRBJ2-7; 9 positions agree with TRBD2. The CDR3 has 15 residues. Germline trimming cut 3 bases from V and 2 bases from J; bases unmatched to any gene: 5. Looked up from germline, CDR1 is MDHEN and CDR2 is SYDVKM. CDR3 bases: TGTGCCAGCAGTTTGGGGACTAGCCTCACCTACGAGCAGTACTTC. The encoded protein is CASSLGTSLTYEQYF.

This clone showed up just a few times. CDR3 residues: CASTARGGDNEQFF. CDR3 sequence (DNA): TGTGCCAGCACAGCCCGGGGAGGGGACAATGAGCAGTTCTTC. This chain links TRBV15 with TRBJ2-1; 7 bases agree with TRBD2. V lost 10 bases, J lost 5 bases, and 11 bases stayed unmatched. This CDR3 region has 14 residues. Germline V lookup: CDR1 LNHNV, CDR2 YYDKDF (reference sequence).

Only one count was recorded for this clone. The chain uses TRBV6-6 and TRBJ2-1; perhaps TRBD2 as D (5 bases). The germline CDR1 and CDR2 sequences are MNHNY and SVGAGI (reference sequence). Trimming shortened V by 7 bases and J by 9 bases, and 10 bases separated the two germline ends. The CDR3 is 11 amino acids. The CDR3: CASKLEIEQFF. The DNA for the CDR3 is TGTGCCAGCAAACTAGAGATTGAGCAGTTCTTC.

This rearrangement joins TRBV28 to TRBJ2-2; the match to TRBD1 covers 7 bases. V lost 3 bases and J lost 1; bases outside the gene matches: 2. Germline V CDR1 and CDR2: MDHEN, SYDVKM. The CDR3 is 15 residues long. CDR3: CASSLGDRNTGELFF. CDR3 in DNA: TGTGCCAGCAGTTTGGGGGACAGGAACACCGGGGAGCTGTTTTTT.